What follows describes a single T cell receptor beta chain. Its target is unknown. TCRdb reanalyzed the 5' RACE reads and collapses them to one entry per CDR3 protein, without DNA. The sample has about 460,000 distinct CDR3 sequences, and its top ten clones hold roughly 1.4%. This CDR3 spans 15 amino acids. CDR1 and CDR2 (germline): SGHTA, FQGNSA. The entry originates in a study of T cells expressing NK-cell markers. Turning to the study itself: Beta-chain profiling covered CD3+CD56+NKG2C+, CD3+CD56+NKG2C- and CD3+CD56-NKG2C+ sorted subsets.

Study-level results: In a group of 5 to 7 donors, dominant NKG2C+ clonotypes represented roughly 1.0-7.0% of CD8+ T cells. What remained unclear was the HCMV specificity of expanded NKG2C+ T cell clones.

The chain has TRBV7-2 and TRBJ1-5; TCRdb returns TRBD1, unconfirmable since there is no DNA. The receptor's source is a woman between 50 and 59 years old in good health. Sequenced sample: blood T cells: a sorted CD56 or NKG2C T cell subset, CD4+ or CD8+ T cells, or bulk PBMC T cells (not recorded which). The CDR3 protein is CASSLEAQGNQPQHF.